This T cell receptor beta chain was sequenced during a study of shared clonotypes between healthy human individuals. Points from the study as a whole: A limitation of the genetic and exposure-history diversity represented arose from few donors.

Concerning this clone itself: Antigen unknown.

The V and J ends lost 7 bases and 4 bases respectively, with 16 bases between them. This CDR3 comprises 14 residues. Germline V CDR1 and CDR2: LNHDA, SQIVND (reference sequence). The table came from immunoSEQ multiplex PCR; TCRdb's copy has only in-frame clones and leaves some out. The sample has roughly 2.1 million clones, 93% seen once. Naive CD8 cells comprised CD45RO-negative, CCR7-positively selected cells, excluding terminally differentiated effector memory CD45RA+ cells. This TCR was sampled from a man aged 18 to 29 in good health. Some clones in this sample may be carry-over from other donors' samples. The chain joins TRBV19 to TRBJ1-2; D perhaps matches TRBD1 (6 bases). The specimen sequenced was naive CD8+ T cells from PBMCs. The CDR3 sequence is CASIPRGYGYGYTF. DNA for the CDR3: TGTGCCAGTATCCCCAGGGGATACGGCTATGGCTACACCTTC.